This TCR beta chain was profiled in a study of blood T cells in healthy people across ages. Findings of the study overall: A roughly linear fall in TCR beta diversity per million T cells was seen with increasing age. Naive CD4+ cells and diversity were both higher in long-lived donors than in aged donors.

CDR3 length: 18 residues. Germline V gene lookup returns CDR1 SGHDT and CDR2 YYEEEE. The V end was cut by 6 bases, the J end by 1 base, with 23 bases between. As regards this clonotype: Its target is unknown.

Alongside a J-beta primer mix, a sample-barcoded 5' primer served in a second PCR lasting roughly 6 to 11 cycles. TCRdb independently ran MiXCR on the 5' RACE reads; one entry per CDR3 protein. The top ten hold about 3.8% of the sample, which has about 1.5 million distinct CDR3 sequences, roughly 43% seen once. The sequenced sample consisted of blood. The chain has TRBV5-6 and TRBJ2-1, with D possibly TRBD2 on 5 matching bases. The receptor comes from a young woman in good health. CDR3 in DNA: TGTGCCAGCACCAGCTTGGTGCCCCGCGGGTCTTCCTACAATGAGCAGTTCTTC. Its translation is CASTSLVPRGSSYNEQFF.